The clone carrying this T cell receptor (beta chain) was counted a few times. The entry originates in a study of blood T cells in healthy people across ages. CDR1 SGDLS and CDR2 YYNGEE come from the germline V gene. CDR3 length equals 15 residues. The V end lost 1 base, the J end lost 0 bases, and 10 bases lay between the germline ends. A second PCR of about 7 to 11 cycles used a sample-barcoded 5' primer and a J-beta primer mix. TCRdb reprocessed the 5' RACE reads via MiXCR and lists one record per CDR3 protein. The sample lists 700,000 to 1,000,000 distinct CDR3 sequences; roughly 44% were seen once.

This TCR derives from a man aged 55 to 70 in good health. V usage is TRBV9 and J usage is TRBJ2-5; the D gene is possibly TRBD2 (6 bases). Sequencing was carried out using blood. CDR3 DNA: TGTGCCAGCAGCGTATCGGGAGTGTACCAAGAGACCCAGTACTTC. The encoded protein is CASSVSGVYQETQYF.